These 4 T cell receptor beta chains came from one sample sequenced in a study of blood T cell repertoires in COVID-19. Clones were sequenced by immunoSEQ multiplex PCR, and TCRdb holds only the in-frame ones, with some missing. There are about 260,000 clones in the sample; 91% occur only once, and around 2.6% lies in the top ten. The sequencing input was peripheral blood. The source of these receptors is a person aged 18 to 35 with COVID-19, enrolled during active disease.

The CDR3 bases are TGTGCCAGCAGCTTCCCGGGACAGGGTTATGGCTACACCTTC. It yields the protein CASSFPGQGYGYTF. The chain is built from TRBV5-6 and TRBJ1-2; 9 nucleotides align to TRBD1. The J segment lost 5 bases and the V segment lost 2 bases, leaving 4 bases of the junction unmatched. CDR1 SGHDT and CDR2 YYEEEE come from the germline V gene. The CDR3 contains 14 residues.

This clone occurred a few times. The chain recombines TRBV28 with TRBJ2-2; 10 bases agree with TRBD1. Looked up from germline, CDR1 is MDHEN and CDR2 is SYDVKM. The CDR3 runs to 16 residues. With 3 bases clipped from V and 5 bases from J, the junction kept 6 bases outside the gene matches. CDR3 protein: CASSFSTGGWTGELFF. CDR3 bases: TGTGCCAGCAGTTTTTCGACAGGGGGCTGGACCGGGGAGCTGTTTTTT.

CDR3 protein: CASSLGAGNVEAFF. The DNA for the CDR3 is TGCGCCAGCAGCCTTGGGGCAGGCAACGTTGAAGCTTTCTTT. The chain uses TRBV4-1 and TRBJ1-1; D possibly corresponds to TRBD1 (5 bases). Trimming took 4 bases from V and 7 from J, leaving 16 bases between them. CDR1 MGHRA and CDR2 YSYEKL come from the germline V gene. CDR3 length: 14 amino acids.

Comment on this clone: Other nucleotide sequences in the sample specify the same CDR3. The J gene is TRBJ2-1, the V gene TRBV19, with D unresolved. Germline loops: CDR1 LNHDA, CDR2 SQIVND (reference sequence). V lost 8 bases, J lost 0 bases, and 8 bases lay in between. This CDR3 is 13 amino acids long. Here the CDR3 reads CASSTSSYNEQFF. DNA of the CDR3: TGTGCCAGTTCCACAAGCTCCTACAATGAGCAGTTCTTC. Filled out from reference TRBV19 and TRBJ2-1, the complete variable domain reads DGGITQSPKYLFRKEGQNVTLSCEQNLNHDAMYWYRQDPGQGLRLIYYSQIVNDFQKGDIAEGYSVSREKKESFPLTVTSAQKNPTAFYLCASSTSSYNEQFFGPGTRLTVL.